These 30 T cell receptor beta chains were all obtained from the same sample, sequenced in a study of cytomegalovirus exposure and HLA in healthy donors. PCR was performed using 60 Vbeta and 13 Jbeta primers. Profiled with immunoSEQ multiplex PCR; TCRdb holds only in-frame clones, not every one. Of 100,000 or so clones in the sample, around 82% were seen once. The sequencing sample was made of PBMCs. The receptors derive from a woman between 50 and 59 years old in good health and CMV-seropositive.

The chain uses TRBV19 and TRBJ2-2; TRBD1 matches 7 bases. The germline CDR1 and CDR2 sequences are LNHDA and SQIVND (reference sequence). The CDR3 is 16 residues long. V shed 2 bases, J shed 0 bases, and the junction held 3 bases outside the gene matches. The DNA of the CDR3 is TGTGCCAGTAGTATAACGCAGGGGGCGAACACCGGGGAGCTGTTTTTT. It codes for CASSITQGANTGELFF.

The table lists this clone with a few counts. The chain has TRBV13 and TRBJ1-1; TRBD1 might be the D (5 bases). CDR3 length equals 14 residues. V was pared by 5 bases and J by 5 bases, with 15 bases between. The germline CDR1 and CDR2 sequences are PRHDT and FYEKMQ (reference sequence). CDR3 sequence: CASSNNGGGTEAFF. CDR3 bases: TGTGCCAGCAGCAATAATGGGGGAGGGACTGAAGCTTTCTTT.

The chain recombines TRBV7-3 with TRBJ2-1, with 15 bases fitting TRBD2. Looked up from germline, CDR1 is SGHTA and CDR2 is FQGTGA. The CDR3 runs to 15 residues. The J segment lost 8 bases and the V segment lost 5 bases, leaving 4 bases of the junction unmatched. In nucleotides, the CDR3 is TGTGCCAGCAGCCTCGGACTAGCGGGAGGGTATGAGCAGTTCTTC. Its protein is CASSLGLAGGYEQFF.

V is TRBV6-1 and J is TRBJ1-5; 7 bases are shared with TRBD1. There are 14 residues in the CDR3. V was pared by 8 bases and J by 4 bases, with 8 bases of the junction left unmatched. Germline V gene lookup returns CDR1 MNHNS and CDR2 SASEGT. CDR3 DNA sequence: TGTGCCAGCGTTCTGGGACAGCCAAATCAGCCCCAGCATTTT. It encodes CASVLGQPNQPQHF.

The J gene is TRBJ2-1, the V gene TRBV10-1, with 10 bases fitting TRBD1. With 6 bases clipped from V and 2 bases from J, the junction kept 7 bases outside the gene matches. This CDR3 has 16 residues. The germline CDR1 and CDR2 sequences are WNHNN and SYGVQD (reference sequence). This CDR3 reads CASSTAGTGAYNEQFF. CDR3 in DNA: TGCGCCAGCAGCACAGCCGGGACAGGGGCCTACAATGAGCAGTTCTTC.

The CDR3 nucleotides are TGCGCCAGCAGCTTGGTCGGGGGGCGGGAGCAGTACTTC. Translated, it gives CASSLVGGREQYF. V is TRBV5-1 and J is TRBJ2-7; TRBD2 might be the D (7 bases). Trimming cost V 0 bases and J 7 bases, with 11 bases left between them. The CDR3 is 13 amino acids. From germline, CDR1 is SGHRS and CDR2 YFSETQ.

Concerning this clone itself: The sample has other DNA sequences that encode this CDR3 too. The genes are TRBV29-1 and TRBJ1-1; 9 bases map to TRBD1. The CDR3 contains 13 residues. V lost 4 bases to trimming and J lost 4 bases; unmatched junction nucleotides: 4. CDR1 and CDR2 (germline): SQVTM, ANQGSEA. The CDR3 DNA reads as TGCAGCGTTGGCCCGGGACAGGGCACTGAAGCTTTCTTT. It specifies CSVGPGQGTEAFF.

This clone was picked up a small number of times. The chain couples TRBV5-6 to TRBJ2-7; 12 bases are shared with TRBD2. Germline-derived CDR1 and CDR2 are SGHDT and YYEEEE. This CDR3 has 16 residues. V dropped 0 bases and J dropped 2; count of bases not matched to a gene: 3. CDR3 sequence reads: CASSLAASGGAYEQYF. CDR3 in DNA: TGTGCCAGCAGCTTGGCGGCTAGCGGGGGGGCCTACGAGCAGTACTTC.

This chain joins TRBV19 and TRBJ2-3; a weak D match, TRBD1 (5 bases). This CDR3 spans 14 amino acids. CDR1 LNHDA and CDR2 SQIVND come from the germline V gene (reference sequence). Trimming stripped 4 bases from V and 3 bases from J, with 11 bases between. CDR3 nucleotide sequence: TGTGCCAGTAGTAGGGCAGGGCGGACAGATACGCAGTATTTT. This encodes CASSRAGRTDTQYF.

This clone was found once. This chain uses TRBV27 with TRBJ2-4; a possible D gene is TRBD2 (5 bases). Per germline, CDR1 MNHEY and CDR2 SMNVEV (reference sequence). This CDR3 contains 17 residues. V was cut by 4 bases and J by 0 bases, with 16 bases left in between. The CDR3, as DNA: TGTGCCAGCAGTTCCCGGGGAACTTCGCTAGCCAAAAACATTCAGTACTTC. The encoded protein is CASSSRGTSLAKNIQYF.

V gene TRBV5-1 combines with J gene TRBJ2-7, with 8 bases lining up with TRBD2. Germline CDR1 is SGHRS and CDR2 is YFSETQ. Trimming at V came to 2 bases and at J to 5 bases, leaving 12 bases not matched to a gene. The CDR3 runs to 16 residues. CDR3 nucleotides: TGCGCCAGCAGCTTCGGGGCATCGAGCGGGAGAAACGAGCAGTACTTC. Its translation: CASSFGASSGRNEQYF.

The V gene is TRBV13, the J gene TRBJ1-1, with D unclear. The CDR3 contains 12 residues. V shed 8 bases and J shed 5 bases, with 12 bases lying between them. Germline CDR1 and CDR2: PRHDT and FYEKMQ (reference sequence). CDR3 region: CASGPRGTEAFF. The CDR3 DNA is TGTGCCAGCGGACCGCGAGGGACTGAAGCTTTCTTT.

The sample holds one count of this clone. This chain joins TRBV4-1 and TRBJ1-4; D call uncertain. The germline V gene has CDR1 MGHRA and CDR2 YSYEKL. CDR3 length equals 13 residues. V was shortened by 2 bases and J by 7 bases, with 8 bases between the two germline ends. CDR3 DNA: TGCGCCAGCAGCCAACGTCACGGTGAAAAACTGTTTTTT. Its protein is CASSQRHGEKLFF.

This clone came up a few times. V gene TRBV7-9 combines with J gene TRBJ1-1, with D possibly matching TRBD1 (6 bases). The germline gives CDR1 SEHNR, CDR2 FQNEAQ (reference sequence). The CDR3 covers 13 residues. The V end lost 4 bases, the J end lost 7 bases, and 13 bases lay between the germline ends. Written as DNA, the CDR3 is TGTGCCAGCAGCTACGGAGGGGGGGTTGAAGCTTTCTTT. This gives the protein CASSYGGGVEAFF.

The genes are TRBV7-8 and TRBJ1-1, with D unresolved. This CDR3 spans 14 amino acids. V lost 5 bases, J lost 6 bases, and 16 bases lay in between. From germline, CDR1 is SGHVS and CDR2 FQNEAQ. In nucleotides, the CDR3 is TGTGCCAGCAGCCAAAGAGCGGGAATGCCTGAAGCTTTCTTT. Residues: CASSQRAGMPEAFF.

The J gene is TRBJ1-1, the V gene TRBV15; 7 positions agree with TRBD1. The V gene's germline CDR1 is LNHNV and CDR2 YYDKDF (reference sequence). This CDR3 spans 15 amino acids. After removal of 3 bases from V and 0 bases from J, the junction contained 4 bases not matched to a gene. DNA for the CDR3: TGTGCCACCAGCAGGAGACAGGGTATGAACACTGAAGCTTTCTTT. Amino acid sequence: CATSRRQGMNTEAFF.

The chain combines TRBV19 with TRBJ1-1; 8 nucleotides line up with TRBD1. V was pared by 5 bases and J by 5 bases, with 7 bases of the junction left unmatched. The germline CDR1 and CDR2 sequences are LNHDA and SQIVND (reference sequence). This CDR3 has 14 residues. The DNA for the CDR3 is TGTGCCAGTAGTCCCCGGACAGGGCGGACTGAAGCTTTCTTT. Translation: CASSPRTGRTEAFF.

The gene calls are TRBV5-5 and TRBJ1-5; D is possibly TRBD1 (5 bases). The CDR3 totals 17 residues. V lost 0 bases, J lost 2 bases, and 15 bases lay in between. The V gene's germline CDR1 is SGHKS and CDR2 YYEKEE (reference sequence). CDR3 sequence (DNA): TGTGCCAGCAGCTTGGGGGGCACGTGGAATGGCAATCAGCCCCAGCATTTT. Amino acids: CASSLGGTWNGNQPQHF. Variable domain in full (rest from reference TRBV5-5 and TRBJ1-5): DAGVTQSPTHLIKTRGQQVTLRCSPISGHKSVSWYQQVLGQGPQFIFQYYEKEERGRGNFPDRFSARQFPNYSSELNVNALLLGDSALYLCASSLGGTWNGNQPQHFGDGTRLSIL.

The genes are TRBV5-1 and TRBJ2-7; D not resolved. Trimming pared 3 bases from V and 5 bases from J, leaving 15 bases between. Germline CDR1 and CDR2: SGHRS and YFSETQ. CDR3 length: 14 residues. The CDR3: CASSSASNYHEQYF. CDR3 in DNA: TGCGCCAGCAGCTCAGCAAGTAACTACCACGAGCAGTACTTC.

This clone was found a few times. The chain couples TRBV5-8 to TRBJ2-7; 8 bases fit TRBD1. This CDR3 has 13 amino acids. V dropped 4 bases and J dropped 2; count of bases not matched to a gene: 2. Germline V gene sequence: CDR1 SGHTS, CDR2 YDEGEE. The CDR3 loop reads CASSPGGPYEQYF. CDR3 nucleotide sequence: TGTGCCAGCAGCCCAGGGGGCCCCTACGAGCAGTACTTC.

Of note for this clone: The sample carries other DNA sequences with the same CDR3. The chain's CDR3 is CASGGVGTEAFF. The CDR3 DNA reads TGTGCCAGCGGGGGGGTTGGCACTGAAGCTTTCTTT. This chain links TRBV2 with TRBJ1-1; the D gene is possibly TRBD1 (5 bases). Germline V gene data show CDR1 as SNHLY and CDR2 as FYNNEI. CDR3 length: 12 residues. The germline V and J ends were trimmed by 8 bases and 4 bases, with 11 bases remaining between them.

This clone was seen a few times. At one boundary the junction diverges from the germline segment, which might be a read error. Written as DNA, the CDR3 is TGTGCTAGCAGCGACGGACTAGACCAAGAGACCCAGTACTTC. Its translation: CASSDGLDQETQYF. The chain uses TRBV7-7 and TRBJ2-5; 7 bases line up with TRBD2. The CDR3 spans 14 residues. CDR1 is SSHAT and CDR2 is FNYEAQ in the germline V gene (reference sequence).

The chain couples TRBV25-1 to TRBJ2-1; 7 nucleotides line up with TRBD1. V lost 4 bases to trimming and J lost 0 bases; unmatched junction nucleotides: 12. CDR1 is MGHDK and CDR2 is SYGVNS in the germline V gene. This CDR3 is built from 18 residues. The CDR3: CASSGTLPGQSSYNEQFF. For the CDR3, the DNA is TGTGCCAGCAGTGGTACTCTGCCGGGACAGAGCTCCTACAATGAGCAGTTCTTC.

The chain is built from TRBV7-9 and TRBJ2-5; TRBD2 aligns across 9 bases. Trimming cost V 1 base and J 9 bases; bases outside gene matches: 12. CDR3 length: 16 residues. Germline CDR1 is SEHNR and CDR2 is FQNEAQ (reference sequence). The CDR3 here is CASSLVSGTSLGSQYF. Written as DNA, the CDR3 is TGTGCCAGCAGCTTAGTTTCCGGGACTAGCCTAGGGTCCCAGTACTTC.

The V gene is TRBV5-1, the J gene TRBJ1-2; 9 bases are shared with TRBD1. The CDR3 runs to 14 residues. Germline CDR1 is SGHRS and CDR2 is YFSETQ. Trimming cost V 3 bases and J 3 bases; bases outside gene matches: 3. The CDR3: CASSYRQGDYGYTF. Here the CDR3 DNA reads TGCGCCAGCAGCTACCGACAGGGGGACTATGGCTACACCTTC. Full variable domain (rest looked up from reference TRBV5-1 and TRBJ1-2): KAGVTQTPRYLIKTRGQQVTLSCSPISGHRSVSWYQQTPGQGLQFLFEYFSETQRNKGNFPGRFSGRQFSNSRSEMNVSTLELGDSALYLCASSYRQGDYGYTFGSGTRLTVV.

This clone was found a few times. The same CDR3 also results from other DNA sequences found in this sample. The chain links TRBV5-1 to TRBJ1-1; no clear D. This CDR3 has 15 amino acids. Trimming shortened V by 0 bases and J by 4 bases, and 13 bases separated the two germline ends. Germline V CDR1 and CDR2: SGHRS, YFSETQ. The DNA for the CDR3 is TGCGCCAGCAGCTTGGCCGGCGGCACCTTCACTGAAGCTTTCTTT. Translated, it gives CASSLAGGTFTEAFF.

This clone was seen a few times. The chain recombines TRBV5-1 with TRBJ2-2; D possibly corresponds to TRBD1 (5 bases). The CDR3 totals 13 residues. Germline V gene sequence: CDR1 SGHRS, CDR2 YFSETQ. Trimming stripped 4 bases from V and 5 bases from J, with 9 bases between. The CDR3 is CASSASGTGELFF. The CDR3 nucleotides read TGCGCCAGCAGCGCCTCAGGGACCGGGGAGCTGTTTTTT.

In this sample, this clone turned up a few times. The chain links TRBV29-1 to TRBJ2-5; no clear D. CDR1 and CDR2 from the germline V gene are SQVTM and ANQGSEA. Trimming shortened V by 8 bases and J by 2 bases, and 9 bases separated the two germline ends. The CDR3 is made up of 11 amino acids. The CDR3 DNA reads TGCAGCCCGAGGTTACAAGAGACCCAGTACTTC. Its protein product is CSPRLQETQYF. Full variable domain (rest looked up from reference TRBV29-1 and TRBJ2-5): SAVISQKPSRDICQRGTSLTIQCQVDSQVTMMFWYRQQPGQSLTLIATANQGSEATYESGFVIDKFPISRPNLTFSTLTVSNMSPEDSSIYLCSPRLQETQYFGPGTRLLVL.

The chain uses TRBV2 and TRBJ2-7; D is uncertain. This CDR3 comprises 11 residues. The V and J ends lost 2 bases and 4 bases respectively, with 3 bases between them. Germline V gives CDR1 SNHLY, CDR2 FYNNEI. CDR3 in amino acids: CASSERYEQYF. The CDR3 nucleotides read TGTGCCAGCAGTGAACGGTACGAGCAGTACTTC.

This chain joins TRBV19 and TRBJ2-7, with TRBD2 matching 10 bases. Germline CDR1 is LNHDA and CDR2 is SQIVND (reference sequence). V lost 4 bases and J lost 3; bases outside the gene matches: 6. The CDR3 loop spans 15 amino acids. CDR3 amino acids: CASSTRSGGLYEQYF. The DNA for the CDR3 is TGTGCCAGTAGTACCCGTAGCGGGGGGCTCTACGAGCAGTACTTC.